This T cell receptor beta chain was captured in a study of spatial heterogeneity in lung cancer. Study background: More beta-chain than alpha-chain sequences were consistently detected. Each distinct TCR and UMI combination averaged more than ten appearances in raw reads.

Study results and caveats: Tracking of tumor mutation counts was seen in expanded intratumoral alpha and beta TCR counts. Sequencing reached an estimated coverage of tumor T cells that was only roughly 6.9% for alpha chains and approximately 13% for beta chains.

This CDR3 has 12 residues. In germline, CDR1 is DFQATT, CDR2 SNEGSKA (reference sequence). The germline V and J ends were trimmed by 6 bases and 0 bases, with 8 bases remaining between them. Each CDR3 protein is one row after TCRdb ran MiXCR on the 5' RACE reads. The table lists over a thousand distinct CDR3 sequences, approximately 10% of them singletons. As to time point: sample taken at primary tumor resection. The donors comprised about 65 untreated early-stage non-small cell lung cancer patients. To note about this clonotype: What it binds is unknown. For a library built for alpha chains, this beta chain is a stray read; little rests on its size.

The sequencing here drew on lung tumor tissue, taken at surgery. This receptor was taken from a female donor with early-stage non-small cell lung cancer. V gene TRBV20-1 combines with J gene TRBJ1-1; D might be TRBD1 (5 bases). CDR3 sequence (DNA): TGCAGTGCGGCAGGGATGAACACTGAAGCTTTCTTT. It specifies CSAAGMNTEAFF.